Below, 8 T cell receptor beta chains from the same sample are listed, as sequenced in a study of blood T cell repertoires in COVID-19. Measured with immunoSEQ multiplex PCR; TCRdb has only the in-frame clones, and not every one. The sample contains 330,000 or so clones, around nine tenths of which appear only once. Specimen: peripheral blood. These receptors were taken from a woman aged 55-69 years with COVID-19, enrolled during active disease.

The chain carries TRBV6-1 and TRBJ1-2; possibly TRBD1 for D (6 bases). The CDR3 is made up of 15 amino acids. Germline V gene lookup returns CDR1 MNHNS and CDR2 SASEGT. The V end was cut by 1 base, the J end by 2 bases, with 11 bases between. CDR3 DNA sequence: TGTGCCAGCAGTGAAGGGTGGGGGCAGAACTATGGCTACACCTTC. Amino acids: CASSEGWGQNYGYTF.

This clone was counted once. V is TRBV6-5 and J is TRBJ2-3; 7 bases are a match to TRBD2. J gave up 1 base and V 7 bases, and 5 bases lay outside the gene matches. There are 14 residues in the CDR3. Germline CDR1 MNHEY, CDR2 SVGAGI. The CDR3 DNA sequence: TGTGCCAGCAATTCCGCGGGGGGCACAGATACGCAGTATTTT. This codes for CASNSAGGTDTQYF.

A single count supports this clone. The V call is TRBV7-9, the J call TRBJ2-3, with TRBD1 matching over 9 bases. CDR1 is SEHNR, CDR2 FQNEAQ, per germline (reference sequence). This CDR3 is 15 amino acids long. Trimming took 4 bases from V and 2 from J; bases not matched to a gene: 4. This CDR3 reads CASSWGQGLTDTQYF. The CDR3, as DNA: TGTGCCAGCAGCTGGGGACAGGGCCTCACAGATACGCAGTATTTT.

As for this clone: Other DNA variants within this sample encode the same CDR3. The V call is TRBV7-8, the J call TRBJ1-5; D is unresolved. CDR1 is SGHVS, CDR2 FQNEAQ, per germline. This CDR3 has 16 residues. V was clipped by 1 base and J by 4 bases, with 14 bases between them. The CDR3: CASSLGEGRRNQPQHF. As DNA, the CDR3 is TGTGCCAGCAGCTTAGGGGAAGGGAGGAGGAATCAGCCCCAGCATTTT.

V gene TRBV6-1 combines with J gene TRBJ1-3; 7 bases fit TRBD1. Germline lookup yields CDR1 MNHNS and CDR2 SASEGT. The CDR3 is 16 amino acids. V was clipped by 4 bases and J by 0 bases; unmatched bases: 6. The CDR3: CASSAGQFLSGNTIYF. CDR3 nucleotide sequence: TGTGCCAGCAGTGCGGGACAGTTCCTCTCTGGAAACACCATATATTTT.

V gene TRBV12-3 or TRBV12-4 combines with J gene TRBJ1-3, with D unresolved. The CDR3 has 13 residues. Trimming removed 6 bases from V and 0 bases from J, with 6 bases in between. CDR3 sequence (DNA): TGTGCCAGCAGGTTTAACTCTGGAAACACCATATATTTT. This encodes CASRFNSGNTIYF.

V usage is TRBV7-9 and J usage is TRBJ1-2; perhaps TRBD1 as D (5 bases). The germline CDR1 and CDR2 sequences are SEHNR and FQNEAQ (reference sequence). The CDR3 has 14 residues. The V end was cut by 0 bases, the J end by 5 bases, with 10 bases between. Here the CDR3 reads CASSLASGNYGYTF. The CDR3, as DNA: TGTGCCAGCAGCTTAGCGTCAGGGAATTATGGCTACACCTTC. Based on the CDR3 plus reference TRBV7-9 and TRBJ1-2, the full variable domain is DTGVSQNPRHKITKRGQNVTFRCDPISEHNRLYWYRQTLGQGPEFLTYFQNEAQLEKSRLLSDRFSAERPKGSFSTLEIQRTEQGDSAMYLCASSLASGNYGYTFGSGTRLTVV.

The J gene is TRBJ2-5, the V gene TRBV2, with D possibly being TRBD1 (6 bases). Trimming cost V 6 bases and J 1 base, with 15 bases left between them. The length of the CDR3 is 15 residues. The germline V gene encodes CDR1 SNHLY and CDR2 FYNNEI. This CDR3 is CASRGLRGSQETQYF. For the CDR3, the DNA is TGTGCCAGCAGGGGATTAAGGGGGTCCCAAGAGACCCAGTACTTC.